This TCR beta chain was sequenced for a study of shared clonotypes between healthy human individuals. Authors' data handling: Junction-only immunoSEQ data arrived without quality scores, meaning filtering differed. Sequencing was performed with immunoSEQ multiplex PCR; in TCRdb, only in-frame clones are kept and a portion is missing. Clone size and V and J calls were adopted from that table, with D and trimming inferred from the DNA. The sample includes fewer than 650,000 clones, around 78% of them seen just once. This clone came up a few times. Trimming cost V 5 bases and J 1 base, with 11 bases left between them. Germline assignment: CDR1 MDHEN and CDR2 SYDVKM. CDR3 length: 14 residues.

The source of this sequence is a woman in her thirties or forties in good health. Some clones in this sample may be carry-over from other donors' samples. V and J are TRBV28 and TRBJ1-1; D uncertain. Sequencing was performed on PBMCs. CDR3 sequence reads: CASSNGGPNTEAFF. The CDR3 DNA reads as TGTGCCAGCAGTAACGGCGGGCCGAACACTGAAGCTTTCTTT.